Listed below are T cell receptor beta chains from one sample, sequenced in a study of blood T cell repertoires in COVID-19. The repertoire was sequenced with immunoSEQ multiplex PCR; TCRdb's copy has only in-frame clones and lacks some. The sample includes just over 300,000 clones, around 87% seen only once; the top ten take 3.5% to 4.5%. Sequencing was carried out using PBMCs or T cells enriched from blood (not recorded which). Receptors were obtained from a woman aged 18 to 35 with acute COVID-19. Each CDR3 is given with its conserved first and last residue. Not every row has a clone size; where given, it reads once, few, many or a size class.

TRBV28	NA	TRBJ1-5	CASSLTGGYSNQPQHF
TRBV7-9	NA	TRBJ2-5	CASSFRLAEETQYF
TRBV12-5	NA	TRBJ2-2	CASGSRTGQNTGELFF
TRBV28	NA	TRBJ1-4	CASRPGQGGANEKLFF
TRBV27	NA	TRBJ2-1	CASSSASSGLSYNEQFF
TRBV30	few	TRBJ1-1	CAWSVTGKTEAFF
TRBV30	NA	TRBJ2-1	CAWSVLVGAGGIQFF
TRBV6-5	NA	TRBJ2-7	CASSYFGGAEQYF
TRBV30	NA	TRBJ2-1	CAWSPGQGPYNEQFF
TRBV27	NA	TRBJ1-1	CASSTLDRNTEAFF
TRBV27	once	TRBJ1-5	CASSLSLTGTGDQPQHF
TRBV7-9	NA	TRBJ1-2	CASSLYMNYGYTF
TRBV27	once	TRBJ2-3	CASSIDSFTDTQYF
TRBV9	few	TRBJ1-1	CASSVGDPRGAFF
TRBV14	NA	TRBJ1-2	CASSQGQGYGYTF
TRBV28	NA	TRBJ1-5	CASSLRDREGQPQHF
TRBV3-1/TRBV3-2	few	TRBJ2-1	CASSPQRRTSLTNEQFF
TRBV3-1/TRBV3-2	few	TRBJ1-2	CASSQGGDSFYGYTF
TRBV5-1	NA	TRBJ1-1	CASSVRQGAGTEAFF
TRBV28	NA	TRBJ2-7	CASGTSGSLYEQYF
TRBV12-3/TRBV12-4	NA	TRBJ1-1	CASSDSGTEAFF
TRBV6-1	NA	TRBJ1-1	CASSEIVSGGAGAFF
TRBV7-2	NA	TRBJ2-3	CASSQGLAADTQYF
TRBV5-1	NA	TRBJ2-6	CASSLVAADGANVLTF
TRBV6-5	NA	TRBJ2-7	CASRRDRGSEQYF
TRBV6-6	NA	TRBJ2-1	CASSIGGLEQFF
TRBV5-1	NA	TRBJ2-7	CASSAGGSYEQYF
TRBV19	NA	TRBJ1-4	CASRLEQRTNEKLFF
TRBV7-2	NA	TRBJ2-7	CASSQGGRYEQYF
TRBV20-1	NA	TRBJ2-7	CSASTPSSYEQYF